The text below deals with one T cell receptor beta chain. The antigen is unknown. This sample was included in a study of T cell responses to AZD1222 COVID-19 vaccine. General study findings and limits: A rise in Spike-specific TCR breadth and depth followed two AZD1222 doses.

Germline V gene sequence: CDR1 SGHDT, CDR2 YYEEEE. The CDR3 loop spans 15 amino acids. The junction had 10 bases not matched to a gene; V was cut back by 0 bases and J by 9 bases. Produced via immunoSEQ multiplex PCR; TCRdb's table is partial and in-frame only. This sample carries 140,000 to 150,000 clones, 92% of them seen once, and the ten largest clones take 2.5% to 4%. V and J are TRBV5-6 and TRBJ2-3, with 7 bases lining up with TRBD2. The sequence was collected from an adult who received the AZD1222 COVID-19 vaccine. The sample in question was peripheral blood, obtained 28 days after the second AZD1222 dose. The CDR3 sequence is CASSLAGGGGGTQYF. The CDR3 DNA sequence: TGTGCCAGCAGCTTGGCGGGGGGAGGAGGCGGCACGCAGTATTTT. Combining the CDR3 with reference TRBV5-6 and TRBJ2-3 gives the whole variable domain DAGVTQSPTHLIKTRGQQVTLRCSPKSGHDTVSWYQQALGQGPQFIFQYYEEEERQRGNFPDRFSGHQFPNYSSELNVNALLLGDSALYLCASSLAGGGGGTQYFGPGTRLTVL.